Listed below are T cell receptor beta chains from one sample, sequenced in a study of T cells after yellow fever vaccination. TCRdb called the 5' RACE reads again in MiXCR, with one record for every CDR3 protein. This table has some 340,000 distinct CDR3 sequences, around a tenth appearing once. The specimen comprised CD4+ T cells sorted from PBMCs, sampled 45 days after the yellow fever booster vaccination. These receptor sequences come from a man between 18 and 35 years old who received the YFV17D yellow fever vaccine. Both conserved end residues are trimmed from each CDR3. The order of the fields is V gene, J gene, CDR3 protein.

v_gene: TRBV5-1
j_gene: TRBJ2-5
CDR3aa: ASSWTGLAGNQETQY

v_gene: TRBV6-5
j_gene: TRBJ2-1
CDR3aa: ASSHRGQGMSGGRSSYNEQF

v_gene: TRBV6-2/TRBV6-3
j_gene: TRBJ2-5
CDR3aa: ASSYSPQETQY

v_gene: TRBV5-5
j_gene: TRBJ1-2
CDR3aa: ASSRGTGDPNYGYT

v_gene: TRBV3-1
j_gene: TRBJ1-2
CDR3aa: ASSQAAGDGYT

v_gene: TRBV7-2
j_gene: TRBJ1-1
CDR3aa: ASSGRTPNTEAF

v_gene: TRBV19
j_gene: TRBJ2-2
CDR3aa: AGRGFETGELF

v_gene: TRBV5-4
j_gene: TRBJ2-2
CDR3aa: ASKAGTGANTGELF

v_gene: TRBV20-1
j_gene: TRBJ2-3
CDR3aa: SARPGLVGDTQY

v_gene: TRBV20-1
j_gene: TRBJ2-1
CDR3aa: SANVHEQF

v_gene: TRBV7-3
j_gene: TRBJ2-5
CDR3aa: ASSQNPGTETQY

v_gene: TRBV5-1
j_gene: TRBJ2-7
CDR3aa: ASSSSPGGRSTAYEQY

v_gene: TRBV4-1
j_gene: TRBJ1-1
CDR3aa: ASSQGLLNTEAF

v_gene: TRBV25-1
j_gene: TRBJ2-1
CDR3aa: ASSVSGRRNEQF

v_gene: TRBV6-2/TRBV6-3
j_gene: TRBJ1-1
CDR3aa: ASSPRKVQGRTEAF

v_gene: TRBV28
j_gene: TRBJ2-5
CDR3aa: ASSSGLAGLPETQY

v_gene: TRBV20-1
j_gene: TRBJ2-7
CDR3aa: SAKGRAGSFDEQY

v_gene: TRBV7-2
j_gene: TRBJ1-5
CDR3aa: ASSLGAQGFQPQH

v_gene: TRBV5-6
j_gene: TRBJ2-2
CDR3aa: ASSDGPSGAGELF